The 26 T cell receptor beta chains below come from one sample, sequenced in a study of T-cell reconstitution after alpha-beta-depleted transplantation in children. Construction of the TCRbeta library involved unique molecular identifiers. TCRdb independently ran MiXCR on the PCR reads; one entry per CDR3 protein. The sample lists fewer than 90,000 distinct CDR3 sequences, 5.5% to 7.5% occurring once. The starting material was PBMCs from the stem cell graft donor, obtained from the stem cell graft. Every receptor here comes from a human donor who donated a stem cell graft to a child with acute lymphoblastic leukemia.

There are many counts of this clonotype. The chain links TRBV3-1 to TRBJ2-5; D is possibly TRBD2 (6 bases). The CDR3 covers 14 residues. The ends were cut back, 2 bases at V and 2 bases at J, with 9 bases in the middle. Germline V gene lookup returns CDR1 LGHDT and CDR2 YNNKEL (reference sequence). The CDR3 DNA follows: TGTGCCAGCAGCCAAATGGGGGGACAAGAGACCCAGTACTTC. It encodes CASSQMGGQETQYF.

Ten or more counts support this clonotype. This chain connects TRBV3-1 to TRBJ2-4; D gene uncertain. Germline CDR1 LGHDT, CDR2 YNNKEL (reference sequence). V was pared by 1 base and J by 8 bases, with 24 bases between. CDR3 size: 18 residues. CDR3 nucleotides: TGTGCCAGCAGCCAAGGTGGAACCTTGCGCACTCAGGACCACATTCAGTACTTC. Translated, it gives CASSQGGTLRTQDHIQYF.

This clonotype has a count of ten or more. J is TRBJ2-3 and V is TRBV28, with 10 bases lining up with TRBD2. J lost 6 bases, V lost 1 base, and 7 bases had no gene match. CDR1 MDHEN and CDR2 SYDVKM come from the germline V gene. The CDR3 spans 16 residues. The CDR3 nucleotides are TGTGCCAGCAGTTTATCTCCTAGCGGGAGAGGGGATACGCAGTATTTT. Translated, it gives CASSLSPSGRGDTQYF.

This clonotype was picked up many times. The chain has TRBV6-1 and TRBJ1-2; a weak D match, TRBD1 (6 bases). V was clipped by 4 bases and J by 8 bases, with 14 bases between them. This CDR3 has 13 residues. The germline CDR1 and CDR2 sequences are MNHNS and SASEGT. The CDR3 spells CASSVRGLLGYTF. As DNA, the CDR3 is TGTGCCAGCAGTGTACGGGGGCTCTTGGGCTACACCTTC.

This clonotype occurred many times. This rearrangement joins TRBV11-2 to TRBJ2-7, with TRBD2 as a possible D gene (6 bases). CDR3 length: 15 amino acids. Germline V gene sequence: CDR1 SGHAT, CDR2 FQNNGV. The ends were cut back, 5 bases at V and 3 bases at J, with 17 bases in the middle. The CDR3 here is CASSPGAPGVYEQYF. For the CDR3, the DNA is TGTGCCAGCAGCCCGGGTGCTCCGGGGGTCTACGAGCAGTACTTC.

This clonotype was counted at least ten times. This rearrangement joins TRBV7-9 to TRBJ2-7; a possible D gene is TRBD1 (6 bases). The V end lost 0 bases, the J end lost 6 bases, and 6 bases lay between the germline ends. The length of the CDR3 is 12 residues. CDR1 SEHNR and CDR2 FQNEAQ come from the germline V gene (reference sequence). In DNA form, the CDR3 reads TGTGCCAGCAGCTTAGCAGGGGGCGAGCAGTACTTC. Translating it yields CASSLAGGEQYF.

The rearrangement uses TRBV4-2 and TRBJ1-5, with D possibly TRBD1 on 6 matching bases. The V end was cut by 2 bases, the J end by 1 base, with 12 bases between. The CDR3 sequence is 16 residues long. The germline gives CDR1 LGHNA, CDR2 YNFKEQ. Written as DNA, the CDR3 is TGTGCCAGCAGCCAAACCGGGACATCCAGCAATCAGCCCCAGCATTTT. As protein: CASSQTGTSSNQPQHF.

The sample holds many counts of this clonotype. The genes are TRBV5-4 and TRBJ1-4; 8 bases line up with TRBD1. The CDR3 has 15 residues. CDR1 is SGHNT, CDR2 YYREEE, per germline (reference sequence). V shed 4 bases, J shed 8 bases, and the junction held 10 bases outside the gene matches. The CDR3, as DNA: TGTGCCAGCAGCCGAATGTTGGACAGGGAAGAAAAACTGTTTTTT. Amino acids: CASSRMLDREEKLFF.

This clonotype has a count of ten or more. This chain's CDR3 is CASSPVDSLNTGELFF. The CDR3 DNA is TGTGCCAGCAGTCCAGTTGACTCCCTCAACACCGGGGAGCTGTTTTTT. The chain combines TRBV12-3 or TRBV12-4 with TRBJ2-2; D is undetermined. The CDR3 contains 16 residues. The V and J ends lost 5 bases and 2 bases respectively, with 15 bases between them.

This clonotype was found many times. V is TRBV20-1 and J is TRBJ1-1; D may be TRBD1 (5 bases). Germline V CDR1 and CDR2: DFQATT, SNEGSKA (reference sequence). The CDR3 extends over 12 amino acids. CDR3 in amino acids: CSGPPGGGSAFF. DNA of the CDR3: TGCAGCGGTCCCCCTGGGGGAGGTTCGGCTTTCTTT.

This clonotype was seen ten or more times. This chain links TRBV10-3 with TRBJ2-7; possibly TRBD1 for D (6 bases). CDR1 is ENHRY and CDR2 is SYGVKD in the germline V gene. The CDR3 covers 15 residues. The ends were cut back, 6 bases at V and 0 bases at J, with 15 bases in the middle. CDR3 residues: CAISGAGVSSYEQYF. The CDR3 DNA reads TGTGCCATCAGCGGGGCAGGGGTAAGCTCCTACGAGCAGTACTTC.

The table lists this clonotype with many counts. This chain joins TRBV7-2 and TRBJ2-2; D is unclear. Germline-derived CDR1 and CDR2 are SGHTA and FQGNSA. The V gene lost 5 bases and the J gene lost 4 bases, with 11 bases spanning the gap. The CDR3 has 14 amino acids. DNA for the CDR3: TGTGCCAGCAGCCCTGAGGACCTCACCGGGGAGCTGTTTTTT. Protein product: CASSPEDLTGELFF. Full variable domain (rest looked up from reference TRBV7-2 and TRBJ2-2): GAGVSQSPSNKVTEKGKDVELRCDPISGHTALYWYRQSLGQGLEFLIYFQGNSAPDKSGLPSDRFSAERTGGSVSTLTIQRTQQEDSAVYLCASSPEDLTGELFFGEGSRLTVL.

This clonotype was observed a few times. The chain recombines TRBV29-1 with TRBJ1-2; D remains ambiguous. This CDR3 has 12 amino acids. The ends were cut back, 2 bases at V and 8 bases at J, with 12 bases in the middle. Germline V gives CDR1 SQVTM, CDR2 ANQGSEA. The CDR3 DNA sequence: TGCAGCGTTGAATCGGGGAACGGGGGCTACACCTTC. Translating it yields CSVESGNGGYTF.

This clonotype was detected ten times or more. The CDR3 coding sequence is TGTGCCAGCAGCCAAGAGAGAAGCGGGAGGGCCCCGTGGGAGCAGTACTTC. Its translation is CASSQERSGRAPWEQYF. V usage is TRBV4-2 and J usage is TRBJ2-7; 10 bases map to TRBD2. The CDR3 has 17 residues. Germline V gives CDR1 LGHNA, CDR2 YNFKEQ. The junction had 12 bases not matched to a gene; V was cut back by 0 bases and J by 7 bases.

Here the CDR3 DNA reads TGCAGCGTTGACAAAGCTAACTATGGCTACACCTTC. Protein sequence: CSVDKANYGYTF. The rearrangement links TRBV29-1 to TRBJ1-2, with D uncertain. The V and J ends lost 3 bases and 0 bases respectively, with 5 bases between them. Germline V gene sequence: CDR1 SQVTM, CDR2 ANQGSEA. The CDR3 has 12 residues.

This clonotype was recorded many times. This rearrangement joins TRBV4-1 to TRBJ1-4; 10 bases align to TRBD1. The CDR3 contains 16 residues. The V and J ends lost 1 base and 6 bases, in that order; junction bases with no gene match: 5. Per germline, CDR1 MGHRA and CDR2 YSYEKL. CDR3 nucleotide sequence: TGCGCCAGCAGCCAAGCCACCGGGACAGGGGATGAAAAACTGTTTTTT. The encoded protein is CASSQATGTGDEKLFF.

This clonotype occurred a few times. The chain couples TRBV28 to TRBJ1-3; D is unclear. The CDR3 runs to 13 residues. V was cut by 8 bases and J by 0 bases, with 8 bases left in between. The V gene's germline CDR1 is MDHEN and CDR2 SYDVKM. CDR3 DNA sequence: TGTGCCAGCGCCTTCAGCTCTGGAAACACCATATATTTT. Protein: CASAFSSGNTIYF.

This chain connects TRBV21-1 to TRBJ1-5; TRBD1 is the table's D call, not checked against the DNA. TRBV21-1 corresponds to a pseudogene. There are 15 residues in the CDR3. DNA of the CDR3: TGTGCCAGCAGCAAGGACAGGGGAAGCAATCAGCCCCAGCATTTT. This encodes CASSKDRGSNQPQHF.

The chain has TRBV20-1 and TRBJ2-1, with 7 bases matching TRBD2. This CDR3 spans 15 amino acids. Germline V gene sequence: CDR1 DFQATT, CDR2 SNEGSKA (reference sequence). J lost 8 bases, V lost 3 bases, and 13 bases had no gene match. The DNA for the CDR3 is TGCAGTGCTAGCGGTGGCGGGGGTGTCCGGGATGAGCAGTTCTTC. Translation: CSASGGGGVRDEQFF.

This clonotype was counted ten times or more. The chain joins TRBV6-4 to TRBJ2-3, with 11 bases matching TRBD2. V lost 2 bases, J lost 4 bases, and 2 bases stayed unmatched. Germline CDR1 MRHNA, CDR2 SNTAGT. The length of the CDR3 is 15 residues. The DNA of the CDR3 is TGTGCCAGCAGTGACATAGCGGGGGGGGCAGATACGCAGTATTTT. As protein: CASSDIAGGADTQYF.

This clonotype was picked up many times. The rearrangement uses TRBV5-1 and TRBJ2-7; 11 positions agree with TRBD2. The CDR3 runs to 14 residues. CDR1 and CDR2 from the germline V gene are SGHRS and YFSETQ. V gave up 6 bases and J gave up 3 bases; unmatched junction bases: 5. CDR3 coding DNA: TGCGCCAGCAACATAGCGGGAGGGGTCTACGAGCAGTACTTC. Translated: CASNIAGGVYEQYF.

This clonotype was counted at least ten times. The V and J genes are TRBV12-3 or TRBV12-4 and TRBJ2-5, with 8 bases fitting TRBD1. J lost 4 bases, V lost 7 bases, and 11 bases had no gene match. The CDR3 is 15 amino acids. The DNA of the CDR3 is TGTGCCAGCACCCGGGACAGGAGGAGCGGAGAGACCCAGTACTTC. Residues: CASTRDRRSGETQYF.

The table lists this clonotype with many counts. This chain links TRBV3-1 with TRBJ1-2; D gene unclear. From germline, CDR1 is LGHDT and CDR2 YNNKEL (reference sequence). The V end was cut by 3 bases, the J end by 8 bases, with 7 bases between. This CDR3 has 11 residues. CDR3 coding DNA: TGTGCCAGCAGCCACCCATACGGCTACACCTTC. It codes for CASSHPYGYTF.

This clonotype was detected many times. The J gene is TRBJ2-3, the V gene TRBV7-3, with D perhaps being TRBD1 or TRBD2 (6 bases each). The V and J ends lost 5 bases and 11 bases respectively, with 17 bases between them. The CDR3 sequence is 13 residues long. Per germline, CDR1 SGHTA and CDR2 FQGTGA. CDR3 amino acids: CASSLPRGPKQYF. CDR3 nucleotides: TGTGCCAGCAGCCTACCCCGGGGGCCTAAGCAGTATTTT.

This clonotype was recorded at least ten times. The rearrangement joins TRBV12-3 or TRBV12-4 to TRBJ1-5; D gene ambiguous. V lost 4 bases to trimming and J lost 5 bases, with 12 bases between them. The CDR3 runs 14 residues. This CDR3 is CASSSSNGHQPQHF. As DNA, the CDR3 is TGTGCCAGCAGTTCCTCTAACGGCCATCAGCCCCAGCATTTT.

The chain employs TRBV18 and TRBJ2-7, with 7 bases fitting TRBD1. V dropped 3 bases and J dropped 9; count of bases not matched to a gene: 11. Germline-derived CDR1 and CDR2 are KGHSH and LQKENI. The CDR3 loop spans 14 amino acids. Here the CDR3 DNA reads TGTGCCAGCTCACCGACGGGACAGCCTGTCGGGCAGTACTTC. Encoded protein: CASSPTGQPVGQYF.